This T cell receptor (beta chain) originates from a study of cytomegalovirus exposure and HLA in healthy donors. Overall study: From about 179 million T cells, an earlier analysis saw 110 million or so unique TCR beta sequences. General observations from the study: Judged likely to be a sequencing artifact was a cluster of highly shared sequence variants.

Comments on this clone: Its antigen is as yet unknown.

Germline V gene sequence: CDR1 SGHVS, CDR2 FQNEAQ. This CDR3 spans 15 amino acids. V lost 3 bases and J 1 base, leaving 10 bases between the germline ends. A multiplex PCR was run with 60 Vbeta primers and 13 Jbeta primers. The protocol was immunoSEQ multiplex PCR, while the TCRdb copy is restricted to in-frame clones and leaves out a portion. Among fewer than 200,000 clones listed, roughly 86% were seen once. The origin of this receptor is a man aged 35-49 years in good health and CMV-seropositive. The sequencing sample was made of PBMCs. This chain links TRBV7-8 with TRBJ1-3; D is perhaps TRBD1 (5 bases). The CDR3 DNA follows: TGTGCCAGCAGCTTGGTGACAGATTCTGGAAACACCATATATTTT. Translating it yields CASSLVTDSGNTIYF. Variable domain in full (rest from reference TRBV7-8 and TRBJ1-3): GAGVSQSPRYKVAKRGQDVALRCDPISGHVSLFWYQQALGQGPEFLTYFQNEAQLDKSGLPSDRFFAERPEGSVSTLKIQRTQQEDSAVYLCASSLVTDSGNTIYFGEGSWLTVV.